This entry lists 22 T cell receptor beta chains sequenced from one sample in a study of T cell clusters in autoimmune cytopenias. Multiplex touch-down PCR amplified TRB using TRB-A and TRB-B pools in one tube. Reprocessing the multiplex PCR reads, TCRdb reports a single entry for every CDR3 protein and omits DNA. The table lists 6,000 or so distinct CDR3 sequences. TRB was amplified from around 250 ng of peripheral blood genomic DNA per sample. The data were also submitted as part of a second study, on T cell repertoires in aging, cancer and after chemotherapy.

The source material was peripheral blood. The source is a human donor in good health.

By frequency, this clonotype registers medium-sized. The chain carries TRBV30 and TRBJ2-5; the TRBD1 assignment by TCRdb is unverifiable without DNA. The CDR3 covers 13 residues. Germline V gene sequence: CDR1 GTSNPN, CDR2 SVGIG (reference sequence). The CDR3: CAWGIRGAGTQYF.

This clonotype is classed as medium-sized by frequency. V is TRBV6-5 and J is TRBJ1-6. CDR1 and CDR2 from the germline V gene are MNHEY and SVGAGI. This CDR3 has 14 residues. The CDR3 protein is CASSYSARNSPLHF.

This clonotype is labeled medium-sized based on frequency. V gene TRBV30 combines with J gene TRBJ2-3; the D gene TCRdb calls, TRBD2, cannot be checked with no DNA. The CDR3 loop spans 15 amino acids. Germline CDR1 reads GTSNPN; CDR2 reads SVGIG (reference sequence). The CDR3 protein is CAWRIGLADTDTQYF.

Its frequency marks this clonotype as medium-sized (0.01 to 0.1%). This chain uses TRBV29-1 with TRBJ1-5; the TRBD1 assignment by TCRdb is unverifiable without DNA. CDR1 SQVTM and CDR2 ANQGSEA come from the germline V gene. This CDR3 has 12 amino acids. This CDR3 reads CSVAEGSQPQHF.

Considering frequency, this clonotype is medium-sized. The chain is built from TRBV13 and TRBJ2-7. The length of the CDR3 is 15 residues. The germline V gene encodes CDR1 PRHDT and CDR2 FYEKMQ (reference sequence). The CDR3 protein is CASSLRTSDSYEQYF.

The CDR3 sequence is CASSSYRAPNQPQHF. The rearrangement joins TRBV7-9 to TRBJ1-5; TCRdb calls TRBD1, which cannot be checked without DNA. This CDR3 comprises 15 residues. The germline gives CDR1 SEHNR, CDR2 FQNEAQ (reference sequence).

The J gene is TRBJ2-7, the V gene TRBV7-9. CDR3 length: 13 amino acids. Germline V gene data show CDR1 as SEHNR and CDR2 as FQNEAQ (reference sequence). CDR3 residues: CASSLPGSYEQYF.

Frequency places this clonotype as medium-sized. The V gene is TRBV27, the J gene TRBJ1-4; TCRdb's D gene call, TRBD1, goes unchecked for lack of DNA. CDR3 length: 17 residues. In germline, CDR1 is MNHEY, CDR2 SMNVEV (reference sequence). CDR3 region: CASSPAYRGPTNEKLFF.

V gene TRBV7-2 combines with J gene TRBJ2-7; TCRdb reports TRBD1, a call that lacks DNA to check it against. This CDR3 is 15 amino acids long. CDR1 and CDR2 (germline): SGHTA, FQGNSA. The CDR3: CASSLGVEDRGEQYF.

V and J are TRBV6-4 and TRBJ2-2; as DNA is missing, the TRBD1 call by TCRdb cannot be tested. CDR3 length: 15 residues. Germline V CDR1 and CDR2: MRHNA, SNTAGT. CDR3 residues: CASSSGTGSPRELFF.

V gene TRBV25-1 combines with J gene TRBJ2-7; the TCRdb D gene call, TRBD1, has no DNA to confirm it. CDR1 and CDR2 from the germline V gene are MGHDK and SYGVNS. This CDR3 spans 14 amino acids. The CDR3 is CASSASSGTVEQYF.

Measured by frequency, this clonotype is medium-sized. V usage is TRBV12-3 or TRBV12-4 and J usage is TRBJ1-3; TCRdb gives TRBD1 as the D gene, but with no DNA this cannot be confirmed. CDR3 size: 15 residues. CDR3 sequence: CASRPTGVTGNTIYF.

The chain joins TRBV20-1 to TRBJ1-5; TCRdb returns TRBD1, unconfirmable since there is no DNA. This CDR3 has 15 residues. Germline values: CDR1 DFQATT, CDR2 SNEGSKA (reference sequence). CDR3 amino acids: CSAVPGQGTVQPQHF.

CDR3 region: CSVGMGQGKNYGYTF. This rearrangement joins TRBV29-1 to TRBJ1-2; TCRdb names TRBD1, which stays unverified in the absence of DNA. The CDR3 extends over 15 amino acids. The germline gives CDR1 SQVTM, CDR2 ANQGSEA. Using reference TRBV29-1 and TRBJ1-2 for the parts outside the CDR3, the full variable domain is SAVISQKPSRDICQRGTSLTIQCQVDSQVTMMFWYRQQPGQSLTLIATANQGSEATYESGFVIDKFPISRPNLTFSTLTVSNMSPEDSSIYLCSVGMGQGKNYGYTFGSGTRLTVV.

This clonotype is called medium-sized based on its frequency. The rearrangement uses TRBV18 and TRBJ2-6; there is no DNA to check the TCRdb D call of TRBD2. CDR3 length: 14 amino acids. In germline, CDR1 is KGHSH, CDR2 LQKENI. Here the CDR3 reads CASSLQGGIDVLTF.

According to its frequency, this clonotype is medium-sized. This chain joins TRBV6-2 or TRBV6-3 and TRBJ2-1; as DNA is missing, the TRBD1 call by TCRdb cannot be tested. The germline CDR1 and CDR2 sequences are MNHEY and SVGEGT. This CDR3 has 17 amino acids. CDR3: CASILGGGGGRDNEQFF.

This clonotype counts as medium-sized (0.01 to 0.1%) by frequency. The CDR3 is CASSPWQESSPLHF. The chain recombines TRBV6-2 or TRBV6-3 with TRBJ1-6; TCRdb proposes TRBD1, but this gene call is untestable without DNA. This CDR3 is built from 14 residues. The germline V gene has CDR1 MNHEY and CDR2 SVGEGT.

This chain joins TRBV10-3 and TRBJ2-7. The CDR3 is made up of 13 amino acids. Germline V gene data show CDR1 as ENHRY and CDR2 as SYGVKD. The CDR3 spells CAISGGGPYEQYF.

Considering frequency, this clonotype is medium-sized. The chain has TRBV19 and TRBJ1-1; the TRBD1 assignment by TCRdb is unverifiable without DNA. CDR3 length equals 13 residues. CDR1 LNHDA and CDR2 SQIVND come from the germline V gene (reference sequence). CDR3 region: CASSIGEGAEAFF.

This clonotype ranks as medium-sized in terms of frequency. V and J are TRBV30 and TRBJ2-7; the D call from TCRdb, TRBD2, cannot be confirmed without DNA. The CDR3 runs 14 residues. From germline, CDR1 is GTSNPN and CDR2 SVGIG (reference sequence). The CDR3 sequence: CAWSVGAGVGEQYF.

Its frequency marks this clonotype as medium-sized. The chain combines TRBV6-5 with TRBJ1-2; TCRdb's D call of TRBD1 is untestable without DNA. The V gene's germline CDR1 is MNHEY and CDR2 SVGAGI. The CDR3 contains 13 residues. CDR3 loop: CASSTDSYYGYTF.

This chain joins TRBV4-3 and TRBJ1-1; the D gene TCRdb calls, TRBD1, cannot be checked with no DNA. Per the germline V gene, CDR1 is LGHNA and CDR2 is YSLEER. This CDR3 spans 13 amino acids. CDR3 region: CASSQDGAGKAFF.